These 15 T cell receptor beta chains originate from one sample sequenced in a study of blood T cell repertoires in COVID-19. TCRdb's copy holds only in-frame clones and misses some; the assay was immunoSEQ multiplex PCR. Among tens of thousands of clones, roughly 90% were seen once, and the ten largest hold 14%. Sequenced: peripheral blood. These receptors were obtained from a woman aged 60-75 years with active COVID-19.

The chain joins TRBV2 to TRBJ2-5, with D maybe TRBD2 (6 bases). Looked up from germline, CDR1 is SNHLY and CDR2 is FYNNEI. V was trimmed by 5 bases and J by 5 bases, leaving 18 bases between them. The CDR3 extends over 15 amino acids. The DNA for the CDR3 is TGTGCCAGCAGTCCTCTTTACGTGAGCGGGGAGACCCAGTACTTC. Translating it yields CASSPLYVSGETQYF.

The gene calls are TRBV18 and TRBJ1-1, with 7 nucleotides matching TRBD1. The ends lost 2 bases at V and 1 base at J; junction bases unmatched: 7. CDR1 is KGHSH and CDR2 is LQKENI in the germline V gene. CDR3 size: 16 residues. The CDR3 region is CASSPIDRVRNTEAFF. CDR3 DNA sequence: TGTGCCAGCTCACCAATCGACAGGGTCCGGAACACTGAAGCTTTCTTT.

The rearrangement links TRBV6-5 to TRBJ2-3; TRBD2 matches 8 bases. The length of the CDR3 is 15 residues. Trimming cost V 6 bases and J 0 bases; bases outside gene matches: 5. Germline CDR1 reads MNHEY; CDR2 reads SVGAGI. CDR3 sequence reads: CASRQIAGSTDTQYF. CDR3 in DNA: TGTGCCAGCAGACAGATAGCGGGGAGCACAGATACGCAGTATTTT.

V and J are TRBV6-2 or TRBV6-3 and TRBJ2-4, with D hard to call. The length of the CDR3 is 15 residues. V lost 2 bases and J lost 0, with 8 bases in between. The germline gives CDR1 MNHEY, CDR2 SVGEGT. In DNA, the CDR3 is TGTGCCAGCAGTTACCAGTCTTTAGCCAAAAACATTCAGTACTTC. Its protein is CASSYQSLAKNIQYF.

The V gene is TRBV6-1, the J gene TRBJ2-7; 7 bases are a match to TRBD1. The V and J ends lost 2 bases and 2 bases, in that order; junction bases with no gene match: 9. Germline-derived CDR1 and CDR2 are MNHNS and SASEGT. This CDR3 spans 16 amino acids. Here the CDR3 DNA reads TGTGCCAGCAGTGAATCGGGCCAGGGGGACCCCTACGAGCAGTACTTC. As protein: CASSESGQGDPYEQYF.

This clone was observed a single time. This chain connects TRBV7-9 to TRBJ2-1, with TRBD2 identical over 15 bases. The V gene's germline CDR1 is SEHNR and CDR2 FQNEAQ (reference sequence). The CDR3 length is 19 residues. Losses at the gene ends were 6 bases for V and 5 bases for J; bases not matched to a gene: 14. This CDR3 reads CASSSYPRTSGGGDNEQFF. The DNA for the CDR3 is TGTGCCAGCAGTTCTTACCCTCGGACTAGCGGGGGGGGCGACAATGAGCAGTTCTTC.

In DNA, the CDR3 is TGTGCCAGCAGTGAAGCGCAGGGCCGTCGCGAGCAGTACTTC. Translation: CASSEAQGRREQYF. The rearrangement joins TRBV6-1 to TRBJ2-7, with D possibly being TRBD1 (5 bases). CDR1 is MNHNS, CDR2 SASEGT, per germline. The CDR3 consists of 14 residues. Trimming removed 0 bases at V and 6 bases at J, with 12 bases between.

This chain uses TRBV18 with TRBJ2-7; 8 bases line up with TRBD1. The junction had 11 bases not matched to a gene; V was cut back by 3 bases and J by 7 bases. Germline V CDR1 and CDR2: KGHSH, LQKENI. The CDR3 extends over 15 amino acids. CDR3 coding DNA: TGTGCCAGCTCACCGACCCGGGACAGGCTAGGTGAGCAGTACTTC. As protein: CASSPTRDRLGEQYF.

This clone showed up just once. V and J are TRBV2 and TRBJ1-1, with D perhaps matching TRBD1 (5 bases). V shed 6 bases and J shed 1 base, with 9 bases lying between them. Germline CDR1 and CDR2: SNHLY and FYNNEI. The CDR3 extends over 13 amino acids. For the CDR3, the DNA is TGTGCCAGCAGCAGGGAGGCGAACACTGAAGCTTTCTTT. The encoded protein is CASSREANTEAFF.

This rearrangement joins TRBV15 to TRBJ1-4, with D hard to call. Germline values: CDR1 LNHNV, CDR2 YYDKDF (reference sequence). The CDR3 is 18 amino acids. Trimming took 1 base from V and 0 from J, leaving 15 bases between them. This chain's CDR3 is CATSRAYAVDATNEKLFF. The CDR3 coding sequence is TGTGCCACCAGCAGAGCTTACGCGGTGGATGCAACTAATGAAAAACTGTTTTTT.

The gene calls are TRBV18 and TRBJ1-2; the D is unclear. Trimming stripped 2 bases from V and 4 bases from J, with 8 bases between. Germline CDR1 and CDR2: KGHSH and LQKENI. The CDR3 runs 13 residues. In DNA, the CDR3 is TGTGCCAGCTCACCAAGGGAGAGCTATGGCTACACCTTC. This translates into CASSPRESYGYTF.

Details on this clone: One end of the junction fails to match germline, which may point to a read error. This chain links TRBV2 with TRBJ2-1; 16 positions agree with TRBD2. Germline CDR1 reads SNHLY; CDR2 reads FYNNEI. This CDR3 region has 20 residues. For the CDR3, the DNA is TGTGCCCGCAGGGGGGCCCCGGGACTAGCGGGGGGGCGGTCGCTTAATGAGCAGTTCTTC. This sequence encodes CARRGAPGLAGGRSLNEQFF.

The chain links TRBV29-1 to TRBJ1-1; TRBD1 agrees at 8 bases. In germline, CDR1 is SQVTM, CDR2 ANQGSEA. CDR3 length: 16 amino acids. J gave up 3 bases and V 0 bases, and 9 bases lay outside the gene matches. The CDR3 DNA is TGCAGCGTTGAAGACGAGACAGGGGTGAGGTACACTGAAGCTTTCTTT. Protein product: CSVEDETGVRYTEAFF.

The CDR3 coding sequence is TGTGCCACTACATCTCCGGGTCCTCAATACACCGGGGAGCTGTTTTTT. As protein: CATTSPGPQYTGELFF. V gene TRBV10-3 combines with J gene TRBJ2-2; D ambiguous. Trimming took off 10 bases at V and 3 bases at J, with 21 bases between the two ends. This CDR3 is built from 16 residues. Germline-derived CDR1 and CDR2 are ENHRY and SYGVKD.

The V call is TRBV19, the J call TRBJ1-2, with D unresolved. Trimming shortened V by 0 bases and J by 7 bases, and 12 bases separated the two germline ends. Germline V gene sequence: CDR1 LNHDA, CDR2 SQIVND (reference sequence). CDR3 length: 14 residues. CDR3 bases: TGTGCCAGTAGTATAGACAGGTGGAATACTGGCTACACCTTC. Translated, it gives CASSIDRWNTGYTF.